The 8 T cell receptor beta chains in this list originate from one sample, sequenced in a study of CD8 T cells in ankylosing spondylitis. TCRdb ran MiXCR on the 5' RACE reads and lists one entry per CDR3 protein. The repertoire consists of under 250,000 distinct CDR3 sequences, with more than 25% occurring once and the leading ten covering 4% to 5.5%. Sequencing was done on a sample of blood, either unsorted or a sorted T cell fraction (not recorded which). These TCRs come from a male donor with ankylosing spondylitis or in good health (not recorded which).

This clonotype showed up many times. The genes are TRBV6-5 and TRBJ1-6; tentatively, D is TRBD1 (6 bases). Per the germline V gene, CDR1 is MNHEY and CDR2 is SVGAGI. V lost 0 bases and J lost 6, with 9 bases in between. This CDR3 is built from 15 residues. The CDR3 DNA follows: TGTGCCAGCAGTTACTCGACAGGCATTAATTCACCCCTCCACTTT. This sequence encodes CASSYSTGINSPLHF.

This clonotype has a single count. The rearrangement links TRBV3-1 to TRBJ2-5; TRBD1 is a possible D gene (5 bases). This CDR3 has 15 residues. Germline V gives CDR1 LGHDT, CDR2 YNNKEL (reference sequence). Trimming removed 0 bases from V and 5 bases from J, with 13 bases in between. The CDR3 reads CASSQDGREGETQYF. CDR3 sequence (DNA): TGTGCCAGCAGCCAAGACGGCAGGGAAGGGGAGACCCAGTACTTC.

The chain recombines TRBV6-5 with TRBJ1-6; D gene uncertain. Trimming took off 2 bases at V and 6 bases at J, with 11 bases between the two ends. This CDR3 comprises 15 residues. CDR1 and CDR2 from the germline V gene are MNHEY and SVGAGI. The CDR3 coding sequence is TGTGCCAGCAGTTACGGCGAGGGTCGTAATTCACCCCTCCACTTT. Its protein product is CASSYGEGRNSPLHF.

The rearrangement joins TRBV20-1 to TRBJ1-4; no clear D. The CDR3 contains 10 residues. The V gene's germline CDR1 is DFQATT and CDR2 SNEGSKA (reference sequence). V gave up 6 bases and J gave up 7 bases, with 6 bases separating them. The CDR3 here is CSASGEKLFF. CDR3 sequence (DNA): TGCAGTGCCAGCGGTGAAAAACTGTTTTTT.

The genes are TRBV5-5 and TRBJ2-2, with D unclear. The germline gives CDR1 SGHKS, CDR2 YYEKEE (reference sequence). Trimming pared 1 base from V and 0 bases from J, leaving 7 bases between. This CDR3 has 15 residues. CDR3 loop: CASSLRVANTGELFF. The CDR3 DNA follows: TGTGCCAGCAGCTTGCGTGTAGCGAACACCGGGGAGCTGTTTTTT.

The chain recombines TRBV6-5 with TRBJ2-5, with 7 bases fitting TRBD2. Germline CDR1 MNHEY, CDR2 SVGAGI. This CDR3 is 15 amino acids long. V gave up 2 bases and J gave up 3 bases; unmatched junction bases: 6. The CDR3 sequence is CASSYVPSGKETQYF. The CDR3 nucleotides read TGTGCCAGCAGTTACGTCCCTAGCGGAAAAGAGACCCAGTACTTC.

This clonotype was observed at least ten times. The CDR3 region is CSVTSGGYNEQFF. DNA of the CDR3: TGCAGTGTTACTAGCGGGGGCTACAATGAGCAGTTCTTC. The V and J genes are TRBV20-1 and TRBJ2-1; 11 nucleotides match TRBD2. Germline V lookup: CDR1 DFQATT, CDR2 SNEGSKA (reference sequence). After removal of 7 bases from V and 3 bases from J, the junction contained 2 bases not matched to a gene. The CDR3 sequence is 13 residues long.

The chain combines TRBV27 with TRBJ2-7, with 8 bases aligning to TRBD1. CDR3 length equals 12 residues. Germline-derived CDR1 and CDR2 are MNHEY and SMNVEV (reference sequence). Trimming removed 10 bases from V and 3 bases from J; junction bases left unmatched: 5. CDR3: CATRTGYYEQYF. Written as DNA, the CDR3 is TGTGCCACCCGGACAGGGTACTACGAGCAGTACTTC.